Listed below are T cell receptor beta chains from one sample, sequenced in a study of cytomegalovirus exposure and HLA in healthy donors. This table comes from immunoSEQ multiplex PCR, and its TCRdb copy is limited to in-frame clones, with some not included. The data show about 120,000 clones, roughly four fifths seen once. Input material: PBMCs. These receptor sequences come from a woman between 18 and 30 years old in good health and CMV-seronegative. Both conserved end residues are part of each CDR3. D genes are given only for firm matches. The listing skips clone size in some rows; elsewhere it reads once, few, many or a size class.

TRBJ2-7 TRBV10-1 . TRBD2 CASRTNLGASGGNEQYF TGCGCCAGCAGAACCAATCTAGGGGCTAGCGGGGGAAACGAGCAGTACTTC
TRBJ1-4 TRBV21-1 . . CASSPQGDREKLFF TGTGCCAGCAGTCCTCAGGGGGATCGTGAAAAACTGTTTTTT
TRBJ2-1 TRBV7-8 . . CASSTGNEQFF TGTGCCAGCAGCACTGGCAATGAGCAGTTCTTC
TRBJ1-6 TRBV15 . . CATSITTGTVSPLHF TGTGCCACCAGCATTACCACGGGAACAGTATCACCCCTCCACTTT
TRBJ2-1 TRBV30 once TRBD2 CAWSVKAGIVEQFF TGTGCCTGGAGTGTAAAAGCGGGGATCGTAGAGCAGTTCTTC
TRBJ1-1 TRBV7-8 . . CASSLRTEAFF TGTGCCAGCAGCCTCCGGACTGAAGCTTTCTTT
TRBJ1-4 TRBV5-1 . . CASSLEQGTTTNEKLFF TGCGCCAGCAGCTTGGAGCAGGGGACTACAACTAATGAAAAACTGTTTTTT
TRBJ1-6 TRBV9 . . CASSVDPAGGLRAPLHF TGTGCCAGCAGCGTAGACCCAGCGGGGGGGCTTAGGGCACCCCTCCACTTT
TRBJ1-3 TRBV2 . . CASKNILTASGNTIYF TGTGCCAGCAAGAACATTTTGACAGCCTCTGGAAACACCATATATTTT
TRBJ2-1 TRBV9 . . CASSETLGLPNEQFF TGTGCCAGCAGCGAGACTCTTGGACTACCCAATGAGCAGTTCTTC
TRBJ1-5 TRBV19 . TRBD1 CASSTGQVGPQHF TGTGCCAGTAGTACGGGACAGGTTGGACCCCAGCATTTT
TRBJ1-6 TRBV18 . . CASSPPGPLGSPLHF TGTGCCAGCTCACCACCGGGCCCATTGGGTTCACCCCTCCACTTT
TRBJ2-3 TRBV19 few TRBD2 CASSPPAGGIDTQYF TGTGCCAGTAGCCCCCCAGCGGGAGGAATAGATACGCAGTATTTT
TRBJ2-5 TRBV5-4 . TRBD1 CASSLRDRGLGETQYF TGTGCCAGCAGCTTGAGGGACAGGGGCCTGGGAGAGACCCAGTACTTC
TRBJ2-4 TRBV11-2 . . CASSRAEVAKNIQYF TGTGCCAGCAGCCGCGCCGAGGTGGCCAAAAACATTCAGTACTTC
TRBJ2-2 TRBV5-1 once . CASSPGQNTGELFF TGCGCCAGCAGCCCGGGACAAAACACCGGGGAGCTGTTTTTT
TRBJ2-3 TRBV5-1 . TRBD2 CASSSGTSGGRDTQYF TGCGCCAGCAGCTCCGGGACTAGCGGGGGGCGGGATACGCAGTATTTT
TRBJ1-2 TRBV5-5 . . CASSVGQSFSDYTF TGTGCCAGCAGCGTCGGACAGAGCTTCAGTGACTACACCTTC
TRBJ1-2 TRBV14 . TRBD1 CASSLDRVTGYTF TGTGCCAGCAGCCTGGACAGGGTTACTGGCTACACCTTC
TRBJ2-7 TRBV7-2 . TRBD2 CASSLAGVYEQYF TGTGCCAGCAGCCTAGCGGGAGTCTACGAGCAGTACTTC
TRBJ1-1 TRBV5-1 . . CASSLTGSNTEAFF TGCGCCAGCAGCTTAACAGGGTCAAACACTGAAGCTTTCTTT
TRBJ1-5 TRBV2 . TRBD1 CASMREGARNQPQHF TGTGCCAGCATGCGGGAGGGGGCTAGGAATCAGCCCCAGCATTTT
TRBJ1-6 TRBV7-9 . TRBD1 CASSYGQGRGISPLHF TGTGCCAGCAGCTACGGACAGGGACGGGGTATTTCACCCCTCCACTTT
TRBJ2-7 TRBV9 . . CASSVVSGSGEQYF TGTGCCAGCAGCGTAGTGTCCGGGAGCGGCGAGCAGTACTTC
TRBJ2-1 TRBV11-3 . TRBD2 CASSPGTSSYNEQFF TGTGCCAGCAGCCCCGGGACTAGCTCCTACAATGAGCAGTTCTTC
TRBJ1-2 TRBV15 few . CATSRRNMAGGYTF TGTGCCACCAGCAGAAGAAATATGGCGGGGGGCTACACCTTC
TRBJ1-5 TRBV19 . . CASSIDDSYNQPQHF TGTGCCAGTAGTATAGATGACAGTTACAATCAGCCCCAGCATTTT
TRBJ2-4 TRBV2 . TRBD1 CASTTTGGQYF TGTGCCAGCACTACAACAGGGGGCCAGTACTTC
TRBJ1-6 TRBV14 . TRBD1 CASSLGTGVYAPLHF TGTGCCAGCAGCCTCGGGACAGGGGTGTATGCACCCCTCCACTTT